The table lists the clone carrying this T cell receptor beta chain with a few counts. The data stem from a study of blood T cell repertoires in COVID-19. Study background: The United States, Italy and Spain were the sources of the acute and convalescent COVID-19 samples.

The V end lost 3 bases, the J end lost 4 bases, and 16 bases lay between the germline ends. In germline, CDR1 is SGHVS, CDR2 FQNEAQ. The CDR3 runs 15 residues. As originally analysed: Amplification from reference gene primers served as the basis for estimated nucleated cell counts. Clones were sequenced by immunoSEQ multiplex PCR, and TCRdb holds only the in-frame ones, with some missing. V and J calls and clone size follow that table, whereas D and trimming were derived from the DNA. The sample lists approximately 250,000 clones; around 82% were seen once. This clonotype was sampled from a human donor in a cohort sampled during active COVID-19. The rearrangement joins TRBV7-8 to TRBJ2-7; possibly TRBD2 for D (6 bases). Sequenced input: peripheral blood. In DNA form, the CDR3 reads TGTGCCAGCAGCTTTCGGGACGGGCGGGGATACGAGCAGTACTTC. Protein product: CASSFRDGRGYEQYF. Based on the CDR3 plus reference TRBV7-8 and TRBJ2-7, the full variable domain is GAGVSQSPRYKVAKRGQDVALRCDPISGHVSLFWYQQALGQGPEFLTYFQNEAQLDKSGLPSDRFFAERPEGSVSTLKIQRTQQEDSAVYLCASSFRDGRGYEQYFGPGTRLTVT.